This T cell receptor beta chain derives from a study of T cells in Graves' hyperthyroidism and ophthalmopathy. This CDR3 has 16 amino acids. In germline, CDR1 is DFQATT, CDR2 SNEGSKA (reference sequence). Amplification yielded TCR beta CDR3 regions, with RNA transcripts as the source. The HTBI primer set drove a first-round RT-PCR of the TCR CDR3. One entry per CDR3 protein, called by TCRdb with MiXCR from the multiplex PCR reads. This table has 500,000 or so distinct CDR3 sequences, 15% to 20% appearing once. This clonotype has a handful of counts. What it binds is not known. An end of the junction differs from the germline gene, which may be a read error. Clinical Activity Scores of at least 3, NOSPECS grades of at least 4 and durations under 3 months characterized ophthalmopathy patients. Lactation, pregnancy, other autoimmune disease or uncontrolled infection led to exclusion of patients. Regarding the study as a whole: Within blood appeared most thyroid clonotypes that had expanded above 0.001.

V gene TRBV20-1 combines with J gene TRBJ2-4; 9 nucleotides match TRBD1. This receptor was identified in a woman aged 18-29 years with Graves' ophthalmopathy. The sequenced sample was blood. The CDR3 DNA is TGCAGTGCTCGTATCCGGGACAGGGCGGGCAAAAACATTCAGCACTTC. Amino acids: CSARIRDRAGKNIQHF.